This note documents a single TCR beta chain sequence. The table came from immunoSEQ multiplex PCR; TCRdb's copy has only in-frame clones and leaves some out. The sample gives 140,000 to 150,000 clones, approximately 88% of which show up once; approximately 10% is in the top ten. The CDR3 is 14 amino acids. Germline V gene sequence: CDR1 SGHVS, CDR2 FQNEAQ. Trimming took off 4 bases at V and 2 bases at J, with 9 bases between the two ends. The sample comes from a study of blood T cell repertoires in COVID-19. Study background: The cDNA or gDNA used as material had been derived from T cells, B-cell-depleted T cells, or PBMCs.

The TCR was taken from a man in his sixties with active or convalescent COVID-19. Sequencing input: peripheral blood. J is TRBJ1-3 and V is TRBV7-8; D is uncertain. The CDR3 sequence: CASSSGTTGNTIYF. The CDR3 DNA reads as TGTGCCAGCAGCTCTGGCACAACTGGAAACACCATATATTTT.